The 16 T cell receptor beta chains listed next were all sequenced from one sample in a study of T cell responses to AZD1222 COVID-19 vaccine. Repertoires were generated with immunoSEQ multiplex PCR, while TCRdb's copy carries only in-frame clones and drops some. The profile shows fewer than 150,000 clones, about 92% of them singletons. The input for sequencing was peripheral blood, taken 28 days after the second AZD1222 dose. The receptors derive from an adult who received the AZD1222 COVID-19 vaccine.

The chain recombines TRBV16 with TRBJ2-7; TRBD1 or TRBD2 may be the D gene (7 bases each). CDR3 size: 13 residues. The germline gives CDR1 KGHSY, CDR2 FQNENV. The V and J ends lost 0 bases and 10 bases respectively, with 13 bases between them. Here the CDR3 reads CASSQSPGGDQYF. The DNA for the CDR3 is TGTGCCAGCAGCCAATCGCCAGGGGGGGATCAGTACTTC.

This clone has a single count. This same CDR3 is encoded by further DNA sequences in the sample. This rearrangement joins TRBV11-2 to TRBJ1-1; no definite D call. Trimming cost V 3 bases and J 1 base, with 6 bases left between them. Germline V lookup: CDR1 SGHAT, CDR2 FQNNGV. CDR3 size: 13 residues. The CDR3 loop reads CASSFGENTEAFF. CDR3 in DNA: TGTGCCAGCAGCTTTGGGGAGAACACTGAAGCTTTCTTT. Full variable domain (outside the CDR3, taken from reference TRBV11-2 and TRBJ1-1): EAGVAQSPRYKIIEKRQSVAFWCNPISGHATLYWYQQILGQGPKLLIQFQNNGVVDDSQLPKDRFSAERLKGVDSTLKIQPAKLEDSAVYLCASSFGENTEAFFGQGTRLTVV.

This chain links TRBV12-3 or TRBV12-4 with TRBJ2-1; D is uncertain. The CDR3 consists of 12 residues. V lost 5 bases to trimming and J lost 5 bases, with 7 bases between them. Here the CDR3 reads CASSPWNNEQFF. CDR3 coding DNA: TGTGCCAGCAGTCCCTGGAACAATGAGCAGTTCTTC.

This clone was counted once. The chain couples TRBV6-2 or TRBV6-3 to TRBJ1-2; 8 bases are a match to TRBD1. CDR3 length equals 15 residues. CDR1 and CDR2 (germline): MNHEY, SVGEGT. V was clipped by 2 bases and J by 8 bases; unmatched bases: 10. The CDR3: CASSYHPAGGNGYTF. Written as DNA, the CDR3 is TGTGCCAGCAGTTACCATCCGGCAGGGGGCAACGGCTACACCTTC.

The J gene is TRBJ1-3, the V gene TRBV7-8; D call uncertain. Germline CDR1 and CDR2: SGHVS and FQNEAQ. With 1 base removed from V and 0 bases from J, the gap between germline ends came to 7 bases. This CDR3 contains 15 residues. Here the CDR3 DNA reads TGTGCCAGCAGCTTAGAGGCGACCTCTGGAAACACCATATATTTT. Protein product: CASSLEATSGNTIYF.

CDR3 nucleotide sequence: TGTGCCACGGGACAGGGGATAACAGATACGCAGTATTTT. This translates into CATGQGITDTQYF. The V gene is TRBV6-6, the J gene TRBJ2-3; 10 nucleotides agree with TRBD1. Germline CDR1 MNHNY, CDR2 SVGAGI (reference sequence). V dropped 10 bases and J dropped 3; count of bases not matched to a gene: 4. This CDR3 is 13 amino acids long.

The chain links TRBV6-5 to TRBJ2-1; D unclear. CDR3 length: 11 amino acids. Per germline, CDR1 MNHEY and CDR2 SVGAGI. V was clipped by 6 bases and J by 6 bases, with 6 bases between them. The DNA of the CDR3 is TGTGCCAGCAGAGCGATCAATGAGCAGTTCTTC. Amino acid sequence: CASRAINEQFF.

V is TRBV7-8 and J is TRBJ1-1; TRBD1 is a possible D gene (6 bases). Between the trimmed V and J ends, which lost 2 bases and 0 bases, there was a span of 16 bases. The CDR3 consists of 17 residues. CDR1 SGHVS and CDR2 FQNEAQ come from the germline V gene. The CDR3 coding sequence is TGTGCCAGCAGCTTAAATGGGGGGCTATACATGAACACTGAAGCTTTCTTT. Its translation: CASSLNGGLYMNTEAFF.

V usage is TRBV10-3 and J usage is TRBJ1-1, with TRBD1 as a possible D gene (5 bases). CDR1 and CDR2 from the germline V gene are ENHRY and SYGVKD. The CDR3 runs to 14 residues. Trimming took 8 bases from V and 4 from J, leaving 17 bases between them. For the CDR3, the DNA is TGTGCCATCCCTTTAGGGAGGGGACGCACTGAAGCTTTCTTT. Protein product: CAIPLGRGRTEAFF.

The chain carries TRBV4-1 and TRBJ2-7; 11 nucleotides match TRBD1. V lost 1 base to trimming and J lost 2 bases; unmatched junction nucleotides: 7. This CDR3 is 17 amino acids long. The germline V gene encodes CDR1 MGHRA and CDR2 YSYEKL. The CDR3 DNA sequence: TGCGCCAGCAGCCAAGGTGACCCGGGACAGGGGGCCTACGAGCAGTACTTC. Protein sequence: CASSQGDPGQGAYEQYF.

The genes are TRBV2 and TRBJ2-7; TRBD2 matches 7 bases. CDR1 and CDR2 from the germline V gene are SNHLY and FYNNEI. This CDR3 has 15 amino acids. Trimming took 7 bases from V and 3 from J; bases not matched to a gene: 12. This CDR3 is CASKGGVSAGYEQYF. The DNA for the CDR3 is TGTGCCAGCAAGGGAGGGGTTTCGGCCGGCTACGAGCAGTACTTC. Combining the CDR3 with reference TRBV2 and TRBJ2-7 gives the whole variable domain EPEVTQTPSHQVTQMGQEVILRCVPISNHLYFYWYRQILGQKVEFLVSFYNNEISEKSEIFDDQFSVERPDGSNFTLKIRSTKLEDSAMYFCASKGGVSAGYEQYFGPGTRLTVT.

CDR3 sequence reads: CSVEDMSYGYTF. CDR3 nucleotides: TGCAGCGTTGAAGACATGTCCTATGGCTACACCTTC. The chain combines TRBV29-1 with TRBJ1-2; D gene uncertain. The V and J ends lost 0 bases and 4 bases respectively, with 6 bases between them. This CDR3 has 12 amino acids. Per the germline V gene, CDR1 is SQVTM and CDR2 is ANQGSEA. Drawing the rest from reference TRBV29-1 and TRBJ1-2, the complete variable domain is SAVISQKPSRDICQRGTSLTIQCQVDSQVTMMFWYRQQPGQSLTLIATANQGSEATYESGFVIDKFPISRPNLTFSTLTVSNMSPEDSSIYLCSVEDMSYGYTFGSGTRLTVV.

This chain links TRBV7-9 with TRBJ1-1; the D is unclear. V was shortened by 6 bases and J by 3 bases, with 11 bases between the two germline ends. The CDR3 totals 13 residues. Germline lookup yields CDR1 SEHNR and CDR2 FQNEAQ (reference sequence). CDR3 loop: CASRTPGDTEAFF. CDR3 DNA: TGTGCCAGCAGGACCCCAGGAGACACTGAAGCTTTCTTT. Complete variable domain (other parts from reference TRBV7-9 and TRBJ1-1): DTGVSQNPRHKITKRGQNVTFRCDPISEHNRLYWYRQTLGQGPEFLTYFQNEAQLEKSRLLSDRFSAERPKGSFSTLEIQRTEQGDSAMYLCASRTPGDTEAFFGQGTRLTVV.

This chain connects TRBV5-4 to TRBJ2-2, with 10 nucleotides matching TRBD2. Germline V lookup: CDR1 SGHNT, CDR2 YYREEE (reference sequence). V was pared by 0 bases and J by 5 bases, with 7 bases of the junction left unmatched. This CDR3 contains 17 residues. The CDR3 reads CASSLGTSGMVTGELFF. The CDR3 DNA is TGTGCCAGCAGCTTGGGCACTAGCGGGATGGTTACCGGGGAGCTGTTTTTT.

V gene TRBV18 combines with J gene TRBJ1-1; possibly TRBD1 for D (6 bases). Germline lookup yields CDR1 KGHSH and CDR2 LQKENI. The CDR3 contains 17 residues. Trimming shortened V by 3 bases and J by 2 bases, and 19 bases separated the two germline ends. The CDR3 loop reads CASSPDRVRTDNTEAFF. The CDR3 nucleotides are TGTGCCAGCTCACCCGATCGCGTTAGGACAGACAACACTGAAGCTTTCTTT.

The chain couples TRBV6-5 to TRBJ1-2; D is unresolved. Trimming shortened V by 2 bases and J by 4 bases, and 14 bases separated the two germline ends. The CDR3 consists of 15 residues. Germline V lookup: CDR1 MNHEY, CDR2 SVGAGI. The CDR3 nucleotides read TGTGCCAGCAGTTACCGCGGACCGGATCTCTATGGCTACACCTTC. It yields the protein CASSYRGPDLYGYTF.